This TCR beta chain was sequenced for a study of T cell responses to AZD1222 COVID-19 vaccine. The study's findings and limits: Unmutated variant regions reportedly attract nearly half of all spike-specific TCRs. The sample set comprised mostly white British donors with more females, and clonal diversity was possibly underestimated. At study baseline, merely over 5 AZD1222 recipients were seropositive.

This clone occurred a few times. The antigen remains undetermined. Germline loops: CDR1 SNHLY, CDR2 FYNNEI. Unmatched junction bases numbered 3, after V lost 6 bases and J lost 6 bases. The CDR3 runs 12 residues. Profiled with immunoSEQ multiplex PCR; TCRdb holds only in-frame clones, not every one. The sample yields approximately 140,000 clones, 80% to 95% seen once. This receptor was identified in an adult who received the AZD1222 COVID-19 vaccine. The rearrangement uses TRBV2 and TRBJ2-7; 9 nucleotides align to TRBD1. The sequencing used peripheral blood, collected 28 days after the second AZD1222 dose. The DNA for the CDR3 is TGTGCCAGCAGGCAGACAGGGGGCGAGCAGTACTTC. This gives the protein CASRQTGGEQYF.